This TCR beta chain was retrieved from a study of blood T cell repertoires in COVID-19. Clones were sequenced by immunoSEQ multiplex PCR, and TCRdb holds only the in-frame ones, with some missing. The sample has about 91,000 clones, about 80% seen once. This clone showed up just a few times. The V gene's germline CDR1 is MDHEN and CDR2 SYDVKM. The CDR3 length is 15 residues. The V end lost 5 bases, the J end lost 0 bases, and 11 bases lay between the germline ends. This sequence was found in a man in his 70s with acute or convalescent COVID-19. Sequenced input: peripheral blood. This sequence joins TRBV28 and TRBJ2-1, with D perhaps TRBD2 (6 bases). The CDR3: CASSALASSYNEQFF. The CDR3 nucleotides are TGTGCCAGCAGTGCACTAGCTAGCTCCTACAATGAGCAGTTCTTC.